This TCR beta chain originates from a study of CD8 T cell repertoires and HIV-1 epitope variants. Across the whole study: Separate wells received one of Twenty-five Gag or Nef variant peptides.

Clones were read by immunoSEQ multiplex PCR, and TCRdb kept only the in-frame ones, dropping some. Of approximately 5,000 clones in the sample, around 64% are singletons; the top ten hold 44%. Turning to this clone: Antigen: not known.

Study observations and caveats: This assay reports beta chains of antigen-expanded cells, not T cell function. Nef KF9 drew roughly 5 clonotypes and HW9 one, without TAALDMSHF responses. Most of the nine antigen-specific clonotypes appeared cross-reactive to autologous or escape variants.

The CDR3 is made up of 16 amino acids. Germline V lookup: CDR1 LNHNV, CDR2 YYDKDF (reference sequence). With 3 bases removed from V and 2 bases from J, the gap between germline ends came to 11 bases. The specimen sequenced was cultured CD8+ T cells derived from PBMCs. V gene TRBV15 combines with J gene TRBJ2-6; D is perhaps TRBD1 or TRBD2 (6 bases each). This clonotype was obtained from a male donor with HIV. This CDR3 is CATSREGGPGANVLTF. The CDR3 DNA is TGTGCCACCAGCAGGGAGGGGGGCCCTGGGGCCAACGTCCTGACTTTC.